Sequencing of this TCR beta chain was carried out in a study of blood T cells in healthy people across ages. In this sample, this clonotype turned up many times. Its specificity is not known. Next came a second PCR, run for roughly 6 to 11 cycles, which used a sample-barcoded 5' primer along with a J-beta primer mix. Each CDR3 protein gets one entry after TCRdb re-called the 5' RACE reads with MiXCR. The profile shows about 780,000 distinct CDR3 sequences, roughly 25% of them singletons. Germline V gene sequence: CDR1 DFQATT, CDR2 SNEGSKA (reference sequence). The CDR3 totals 14 residues. Losses at the gene ends were 3 bases for V and 7 bases for J; bases not matched to a gene: 11. Points from the study as a whole: Diversity of TCR beta per million T cells declined in a roughly linear way with age.

Donors ranged from about 6 to 95 years old and were healthy Caucasians in Russia. The sample was also reused in another study, on T cells of mothers and their children.

This TCR derives from a boy aged 10-17 years in good health. The specimen sequenced was blood. The V call is TRBV20-1, the J call TRBJ2-7; 8 bases map to TRBD1. The CDR3 DNA is TGCAGTGCTAGGGGAGCAGGGGGCCTAGGGGAGCAGTACTTC. Its translation is CSARGAGGLGEQYF.